This record looks at one TCR beta chain sequence and its context. No antigen is known for it. cDNA libraries for TCR beta contained unique molecular identifiers. Each sample of roughly 0.9 to 11 million input T cells yielded around 500,000 cDNA molecules, so each molecule approximated one T cell. TCRdb reprocessed the PCR reads with MiXCR, giving one entry per CDR3 protein. This table has fewer than 850,000 distinct CDR3 sequences, roughly 30% appearing once. This sample stems from a study of post-analysis software for immune sequencing data. The study's findings and limits: Clustering by F measure revealed strong co-clustering among samples prepared together in one batch. Comparison with controls showed significantly lower normalized Chao1 diversity in multiple sclerosis patients. Roughly 5 TRBV segments, TRBV5-6, TRBV5-1 and TRBV20-1 among them, were found more frequent in patients than controls.

Germline CDR1 is DFQATT and CDR2 is SNEGSKA (reference sequence). Unmatched junction bases numbered 7, after V lost 6 bases and J lost 0 bases. The CDR3 extends over 15 amino acids. The chain uses TRBV20-1 and TRBJ2-1, with TRBD2 identical over 8 bases. Sequencing input: blood. The clonotype was recovered from a girl aged 10-17 years with multiple sclerosis. CDR3 coding DNA: TGCAGTGCGCGACGACTAGCGAGCTCCTACAATGAGCAGTTCTTC. It codes for CSARRLASSYNEQFF.